Each of the 21 T cell receptor beta chains below was sequenced from the same sample in a study of CD8+ T cells in alopecia areata. Treatment: oral pan-JAK inhibitor, 5-10 mg twice daily. Extraction and reverse transcription of RNA yielded cDNA as the sequencing template. TCRdb keeps only in-frame clones here, not all; method: immunoSEQ multiplex PCR. The data hold around 190,000 clones, with 50% to 70% observed a single time. This specimen was CD4+ T cells sorted from blood, taken around week 50, from a patient treated with tofacitinib. Receptors were obtained from a human donor with alopecia areata.

The rearrangement links TRBV19 to TRBJ2-2, with D perhaps assigned TRBD1 or TRBD2 (5 bases each). The ends were cut back, 7 bases at V and 4 bases at J, with 13 bases in the middle. Germline CDR1 and CDR2: LNHDA and SQIVND (reference sequence). This CDR3 has 14 residues. CDR3: CASTLGPSTGELFF. CDR3 nucleotide sequence: TGTGCCAGTACCCTGGGACCCTCCACCGGGGAGCTGTTTTTT.

The CDR3 DNA reads TGTGCCAGTAGCCGTATAGCGGGGGGAACCAATGAGCAGTTCTTC. The encoded protein is CASSRIAGGTNEQFF. The chain joins TRBV19 to TRBJ2-1; 10 nucleotides match TRBD2. The CDR3 is made up of 15 amino acids. The germline gives CDR1 LNHDA, CDR2 SQIVND (reference sequence). Unmatched junction bases numbered 8, after V lost 6 bases and J lost 6 bases.

The V gene is TRBV29-1, the J gene TRBJ1-1, with D hard to call. Germline V CDR1 and CDR2: SQVTM, ANQGSEA. The CDR3 runs to 12 residues. V shed 4 bases and J shed 3 bases, with 9 bases lying between them. As DNA, the CDR3 is TGCAGCGTTGCCATGGGAGACACTGAAGCTTTCTTT. It specifies CSVAMGDTEAFF.

The V and J genes are TRBV20-1 and TRBJ2-1, with D possibly matching TRBD2 (6 bases). Germline CDR1 and CDR2: DFQATT and SNEGSKA (reference sequence). V was trimmed by 6 bases and J by 12 bases, leaving 15 bases between them. This CDR3 is built from 11 residues. In nucleotides, the CDR3 is TGCAGTGCCGACCCGACTAGTATGCAGTTCTTC. Translation: CSADPTSMQFF.

V and J are TRBV29-1 and TRBJ2-7; the D is unclear. Between the trimmed V and J ends, which lost 6 bases and 4 bases, there was a span of 16 bases. CDR3 length equals 13 residues. The germline V gene has CDR1 SQVTM and CDR2 ANQGSEA. The CDR3 spells CSVGTAGLYEQYF. The CDR3 nucleotides are TGCAGCGTGGGAACGGCTGGCCTTTACGAGCAGTACTTC.

This clone was found a few times. The V gene is TRBV9, the J gene TRBJ2-3; 8 bases agree with TRBD1. CDR3 length: 14 amino acids. With 7 bases clipped from V and 6 bases from J, the junction kept 10 bases outside the gene matches. CDR1 and CDR2 (germline): SGDLS, YYNGEE. The CDR3 sequence: CASDGTGRGDTQYF. The CDR3 DNA sequence: TGTGCCAGCGATGGGACAGGAAGGGGGGATACGCAGTATTTT. Full variable domain (outside the CDR3, taken from reference TRBV9 and TRBJ2-3): DSGVTQTPKHLITATGQRVTLRCSPRSGDLSVYWYQQSLDQGLQFLIQYYNGEERAKGNILERFSAQQFPDLHSELNLSSLELGDSALYFCASDGTGRGDTQYFGPGTRLTVL.

There are a few counts of this clone. The CDR3 nucleotides read TGTGCCAGCAGTCCCGCCGGGCCCTACGAGCAGTACTTC. Translated, it gives CASSPAGPYEQYF. The chain is built from TRBV6-5 and TRBJ2-7; no clear D. This CDR3 spans 13 amino acids. Trimming shortened V by 5 bases and J by 2 bases, and 10 bases separated the two germline ends. Germline-derived CDR1 and CDR2 are MNHEY and SVGAGI.

The chain is built from TRBV7-9 and TRBJ1-1; unclear D gene. The CDR3 is 13 residues long. V was trimmed by 2 bases and J by 1 base, leaving 5 bases between them. The V gene's germline CDR1 is SEHNR and CDR2 FQNEAQ (reference sequence). CDR3 DNA sequence: TGTGCCAGCAGCTTACGGGCGAACACTGAAGCTTTCTTT. It codes for CASSLRANTEAFF.

The chain employs TRBV29-1 and TRBJ2-4, with no clear D. Germline V gene lookup returns CDR1 SQVTM and CDR2 ANQGSEA. The CDR3 extends over 14 amino acids. V lost 4 bases and J 1 base, leaving 11 bases between the germline ends. The CDR3 reads CSVAERMAKNIQYF. The DNA of the CDR3 is TGCAGCGTTGCTGAAAGGATGGCCAAAAACATTCAGTACTTC.

There are a few counts of this clone. V and J are TRBV7-3 and TRBJ2-3, with D hard to call. The CDR3 contains 15 residues. The V end was cut by 1 base, the J end by 0 bases, with 8 bases between. The V gene's germline CDR1 is SGHTA and CDR2 FQGTGA. CDR3 residues: CASSLSGPSTDTQYF. CDR3 in DNA: TGTGCCAGCAGCTTAAGTGGGCCTAGCACAGATACGCAGTATTTT.

This sequence joins TRBV15 and TRBJ1-2, with 9 bases aligning to TRBD1. Germline-derived CDR1 and CDR2 are LNHNV and YYDKDF (reference sequence). Germline trimming cut 4 bases from V and 8 bases from J; bases unmatched to any gene: 8. This CDR3 comprises 14 residues. The CDR3 protein is CATSTQQGAVGYTF. CDR3 nucleotides: TGTGCCACCAGCACCCAACAGGGGGCTGTGGGCTACACCTTC.

The chain uses TRBV30 and TRBJ1-2; 10 nucleotides agree with TRBD1. From germline, CDR1 is GTSNPN and CDR2 SVGIG (reference sequence). J was trimmed by 6 bases and V by 1 base; bases with no gene match: 5. This CDR3 spans 14 amino acids. CDR3 protein: CAWSGQGARDGYTF. The CDR3 DNA is TGTGCCTGGAGTGGACAGGGGGCGAGGGATGGCTACACCTTC.

The J gene is TRBJ2-3, the V gene TRBV29-1; possible D gene TRBD1, 6 bases. The CDR3 consists of 14 residues. Trimming removed 7 bases at V and 0 bases at J, with 14 bases between. Germline V lookup: CDR1 SQVTM, CDR2 ANQGSEA. The CDR3 DNA is TGCAGCGCCCTGGACAGTACTAGCACAGATACGCAGTATTTT. Translation: CSALDSTSTDTQYF.

This sequence joins TRBV30 and TRBJ1-1, with 7 nucleotides matching TRBD1. The V gene's germline CDR1 is GTSNPN and CDR2 SVGIG (reference sequence). The junction had 3 bases not matched to a gene; V was cut back by 2 bases and J by 3 bases. The CDR3 length is 13 residues. CDR3 loop: CAWSRDSYTEAFF. In nucleotides, the CDR3 is TGTGCCTGGAGTCGGGACAGCTACACTGAAGCTTTCTTT.

The chain employs TRBV5-1 and TRBJ2-7; 8 positions agree with TRBD1. The length of the CDR3 is 15 residues. Looked up from germline, CDR1 is SGHRS and CDR2 is YFSETQ. Trimming took 0 bases from V and 3 from J; bases not matched to a gene: 5. CDR3 protein: CASSLGGTGDYEQYF. The CDR3 coding sequence is TGCGCCAGCAGCTTGGGGGGGACAGGAGACTACGAGCAGTACTTC.

The chain has TRBV2 and TRBJ2-4; possible D gene TRBD2, 5 bases. CDR1 and CDR2 from the germline V gene are SNHLY and FYNNEI. The CDR3 contains 14 residues. The germline V and J ends were trimmed by 2 bases and 6 bases, with 11 bases remaining between them. The CDR3 reads CASSEMDWGNIQYF. The CDR3 DNA is TGTGCCAGCAGTGAAATGGACTGGGGAAACATTCAGTACTTC.

This clone came up a few times. The chain recombines TRBV27 with TRBJ2-1, with D possibly matching TRBD1 (5 bases). The germline gives CDR1 MNHEY, CDR2 SMNVEV (reference sequence). Trimming pared 2 bases from V and 0 bases from J, leaving 8 bases between. This CDR3 comprises 15 residues. The CDR3 loop reads CASSLIRGSYNEQFF. The CDR3 DNA sequence: TGTGCCAGCAGTTTAATAAGGGGCTCCTACAATGAGCAGTTCTTC.

The V gene is TRBV18, the J gene TRBJ1-1, with D tentatively TRBD1 (5 bases). V shed 3 bases and J shed 1 base, with 18 bases lying between them. Germline assignment: CDR1 KGHSH and CDR2 LQKENI. There are 17 residues in the CDR3. The CDR3 loop is CASSPQTLGGANTEAFF. Here the CDR3 DNA reads TGTGCCAGCTCACCGCAGACCTTGGGAGGGGCGAACACTGAAGCTTTCTTT.

The rearrangement joins TRBV7-2 to TRBJ1-2; no clear D gene. Germline assignment: CDR1 SGHTA and CDR2 FQGNSA. Trimming took 5 bases from V and 3 from J, leaving 16 bases between them. The CDR3 has 15 residues. CDR3 DNA: TGTGCCAGCAGCAGAGGGCCCCCTCGGGACTATGGCTACACCTTC. Translation gives CASSRGPPRDYGYTF. The variable domain in full, with the rest retrieved from reference TRBV7-2 and TRBJ1-2, is GAGVSQSPSNKVTEKGKDVELRCDPISGHTALYWYRQSLGQGLEFLIYFQGNSAPDKSGLPSDRFSAERTGGSVSTLTIQRTQQEDSAVYLCASSRGPPRDYGYTFGSGTRLTVV.

This clone was detected only once. The J gene is TRBJ2-1, the V gene TRBV2; 8 bases line up with TRBD2. CDR3 length equals 16 residues. Germline trimming cut 6 bases from V and 3 bases from J; bases unmatched to any gene: 10. The germline V gene encodes CDR1 SNHLY and CDR2 FYNNEI. For the CDR3, the DNA is TGTGCCAGCAGGACCTTTGGTAGCGGGGACTACAATGAGCAGTTCTTC. This gives the protein CASRTFGSGDYNEQFF.

This clone showed up just a few times. The chain carries TRBV15 and TRBJ2-6, with D maybe TRBD1 (5 bases). This CDR3 contains 15 residues. V gave up 4 bases and J gave up 0 bases, with 7 bases separating them. CDR1 and CDR2 (germline): LNHNV, YYDKDF (reference sequence). CDR3 coding DNA: TGTGCCACCAGCACAACAGGCTCTGGGGCCAACGTCCTGACTTTC. This encodes CATSTTGSGANVLTF.